This entry is about one TCR beta chain. Its specificity is not known. This sample stems from a study of tumor and adjacent non-tumor tissue in lung cancer. Overall study findings and caveats: Significantly higher TCR diversity was found in tumor than normal lung.

This sample's RNA came from whole unsorted tissue. The normal lung tissue was taken more than 3 cm from the tumor edge. Three rounds of nested PCR, following a modified ARM-PCR protocol, produced the TCRbeta library. TCRdb processed the multiplex PCR reads anew with MiXCR; each CDR3 protein has one entry. The sample lists roughly 90,000 distinct CDR3 sequences; more than 75% were seen once. CDR3 size: 15 residues. The germline V gene has CDR1 SQVTM and CDR2 ANQGSEA. This sequence originates from a woman aged 45-60 years with non-small cell lung cancer. The chain combines TRBV29-1 with TRBJ1-1, with no clear D. Sequencing was done on a sample of distant non-tumor lung tissue. The CDR3 here is CIGMTGGQANTEAFF. The CDR3, as DNA: TGCATCGGCATGACCGGCGGGCAGGCTAACACTGAAGCTTTCTTT.